The 31 T cell receptor beta chains below were found in one sample sequenced in a study of Tregs in tolerant kidney transplant recipients. The method was immunoSEQ multiplex PCR; TCRdb's version includes in-frame clones alone and lacks a portion of them. The sample records about 66,000 clones, around nine tenths being singletons. The sequencing used CD8+ T cells from blood, collected before the transplant. Receptors originate from a human donor who received a combined kidney and bone marrow transplant.

The chain employs TRBV7-9 and TRBJ1-5, with D perhaps TRBD1 (5 bases). V dropped 4 bases and J dropped 7 bases, with 8 bases sitting between them. The CDR3 runs 12 residues. The germline V gene has CDR1 SEHNR and CDR2 FQNEAQ (reference sequence). The CDR3 DNA sequence: TGTGCCAGCAGCTCAGGGTCACAGCCCCAGCATTTT. Translating gives CASSSGSQPQHF.

The chain recombines TRBV7-9 with TRBJ2-2; D may be TRBD2 (5 bases). Trimming took 5 bases from V and 3 from J, leaving 16 bases between them. In germline, CDR1 is SEHNR, CDR2 FQNEAQ (reference sequence). There are 16 residues in the CDR3. CDR3 amino acids: CASSRGPDRYTGELFF. In DNA form, the CDR3 reads TGTGCCAGCAGCAGAGGGCCGGACCGATACACCGGGGAGCTGTTTTTT.

The chain links TRBV2 to TRBJ1-2; 8 positions agree with TRBD1. This CDR3 region has 16 residues. V shed 3 bases and J 4 bases; nucleotides not matched to a gene: 10. Germline V lookup: CDR1 SNHLY, CDR2 FYNNEI. The CDR3 reads CASSDPRTGSPYGYTF. The CDR3 DNA is TGTGCCAGCAGTGACCCCAGGACAGGGAGTCCCTATGGCTACACCTTC.

The chain combines TRBV4-1 with TRBJ2-2, with 7 bases fitting TRBD1. The CDR3 length is 16 residues. V lost 1 base to trimming and J lost 4 bases; unmatched junction nucleotides: 6. CDR1 is MGHRA and CDR2 is YSYEKL in the germline V gene. Written as DNA, the CDR3 is TGCGCCAGCAGCCAAGTCGGACAGGTTGGCACCGGGGAGCTGTTTTTT. Residues: CASSQVGQVGTGELFF.

V gene TRBV7-7 combines with J gene TRBJ2-5; TRBD1 matches 8 bases. This CDR3 spans 15 amino acids. Per germline, CDR1 SSHAT and CDR2 FNYEAQ (reference sequence). V was clipped by 5 bases and J by 4 bases; unmatched bases: 9. Here the CDR3 DNA reads TGTGCCAGCAGCCTCGGAACAGGGGGAGGAGAGACCCAGTACTTC. This translates into CASSLGTGGGETQYF.

The chain employs TRBV28 and TRBJ2-7, with 11 bases lining up with TRBD1. Germline V gives CDR1 MDHEN, CDR2 SYDVKM. Losses at the gene ends were 5 bases for V and 3 bases for J; bases not matched to a gene: 9. This CDR3 has 16 amino acids. CDR3 sequence reads: CASSPPTDRGLYEQYF. In nucleotides, the CDR3 is TGTGCCAGCAGTCCCCCTACGGACAGGGGGCTCTACGAGCAGTACTTC. The variable domain in full, with the rest retrieved from reference TRBV28 and TRBJ2-7, is DVKVTQSSRYLVKRTGEKVFLECVQDMDHENMFWYRQDPGLGLRLIYFSYDVKMKEKGDIPEGYSVSREKKERFSLILESASTNQTSMYLCASSPPTDRGLYEQYFGPGTRLTVT.

The chain uses TRBV29-1 and TRBJ1-3, with a weak D call TRBD1 (5 bases). Germline V gene data show CDR1 as SQVTM and CDR2 as ANQGSEA. Trimming pared 7 bases from V and 2 bases from J, leaving 9 bases between. This CDR3 spans 12 amino acids. CDR3 sequence reads: CSARQTGNTIYF. The DNA of the CDR3 is TGCAGCGCCCGACAGACTGGAAACACCATATATTTT.

The chain recombines TRBV7-8 with TRBJ2-7; 8 nucleotides match TRBD2. The germline gives CDR1 SGHVS, CDR2 FQNEAQ. This CDR3 contains 14 residues. V dropped 3 bases and J dropped 3; count of bases not matched to a gene: 4. The CDR3 region is CASSFRLAGYEQYF. The CDR3 coding sequence is TGTGCCAGCAGCTTTAGGCTAGCGGGCTACGAGCAGTACTTC.

The chain couples TRBV6-1 to TRBJ2-7; 8 bases agree with TRBD2. The CDR3 is made up of 15 amino acids. V gave up 0 bases and J gave up 0 bases; unmatched junction bases: 1. Germline values: CDR1 MNHNS, CDR2 SASEGT. The CDR3 nucleotides read TGTGCCAGCAGTGAAGCCAGCGGGAGCTCCTACGAGCAGTACTTC. This gives the protein CASSEASGSSYEQYF.

The genes are TRBV4-3 and TRBJ2-7; the D gene is possibly TRBD1 (5 bases). CDR1 and CDR2 from the germline V gene are LGHNA and YSLEER. V gave up 0 bases and J gave up 5 bases, with 14 bases separating them. CDR3 length: 15 residues. CDR3 DNA: TGCGCCAGCAGCCAAGAGCACGGGCAGGGCCACGAGCAGTACTTC. Translation: CASSQEHGQGHEQYF.

For this clone: The same CDR3 also results from other DNA sequences found in this sample. CDR3 amino acids: CASSSGDSRSSYNSPLHF. The CDR3 bases are TGTGCCAGCAGCTCGGGGGACAGCCGGAGCTCCTATAATTCACCCCTCCACTTT. V gene TRBV5-5 combines with J gene TRBJ1-6; TRBD1 matches 7 bases. CDR3 length equals 18 residues. Per the germline V gene, CDR1 is SGHKS and CDR2 is YYEKEE (reference sequence). V was clipped by 3 bases and J by 0 bases; unmatched bases: 9.

The chain has TRBV28 and TRBJ2-5; 13 nucleotides align to TRBD2. The CDR3 has 15 residues. Losses at the gene ends were 10 bases for V and 2 bases for J; bases not matched to a gene: 7. CDR1 and CDR2 from the germline V gene are MDHEN and SYDVKM. CDR3 sequence reads: CAISKGLAGQETQYF. The CDR3 DNA follows: TGTGCCATCTCAAAGGGACTAGCGGGACAAGAGACCCAGTACTTC.

The rearrangement joins TRBV27 to TRBJ2-1; 9 bases line up with TRBD2. The V gene's germline CDR1 is MNHEY and CDR2 SMNVEV (reference sequence). The CDR3 consists of 17 residues. The V gene end was trimmed by 6 bases and the J gene end by 3 bases; junction bases not matched to a gene: 12. The CDR3 sequence is CASSPFSGSVLYNEQFF. The CDR3 DNA reads TGTGCCAGCAGCCCATTTAGCGGGAGCGTCCTCTACAATGAGCAGTTCTTC.

This clone came up once. The V and J genes are TRBV5-6 and TRBJ1-5; D perhaps matches TRBD1 (5 bases). Germline values: CDR1 SGHDT, CDR2 YYEEEE. The CDR3 has 13 residues. Trimming took 4 bases from V and 5 from J, leaving 10 bases between them. The CDR3, as DNA: TGTGCCAGCAGCCAAGGGGATTATCAGCCCCAGCATTTT. Its protein is CASSQGDYQPQHF. The full variable domain, with the rest looked up from reference TRBV5-6 and TRBJ1-5, is DAGVTQSPTHLIKTRGQQVTLRCSPKSGHDTVSWYQQALGQGPQFIFQYYEEEERQRGNFPDRFSGHQFPNYSSELNVNALLLGDSALYLCASSQGDYQPQHFGDGTRLSIL.

V gene TRBV28 combines with J gene TRBJ2-7; D gene uncertain. Germline CDR1 MDHEN, CDR2 SYDVKM. V lost 3 bases and J 6 bases, leaving 18 bases between the germline ends. The CDR3 length is 15 residues. The CDR3 bases are TGTGCCAGCAGTTTTATAAGAACCTACGGTGGCGAGCAGTACTTC. Translated, it gives CASSFIRTYGGEQYF.

The chain links TRBV27 to TRBJ1-5; 9 bases agree with TRBD1. This CDR3 spans 14 amino acids. After removal of 4 bases from V and 4 bases from J, the junction contained 2 bases not matched to a gene. Germline loops: CDR1 MNHEY, CDR2 SMNVEV (reference sequence). CDR3 in DNA: TGTGCCAGCAGTTACAGGGGGCTTAATCAGCCCCAGCATTTT. Translated, it gives CASSYRGLNQPQHF.

This clone was detected once. The rearrangement links TRBV4-1 to TRBJ2-3, with TRBD1 matching over 10 bases. Germline V gene lookup returns CDR1 MGHRA and CDR2 YSYEKL. This CDR3 has 15 amino acids. Trimming took 1 base from V and 4 from J; bases not matched to a gene: 2. Written as DNA, the CDR3 is TGCGCCAGCAGCCAAGGAGGACAGGGGGCAGATACGCAGTATTTT. Protein product: CASSQGGQGADTQYF.

The chain is built from TRBV4-1 and TRBJ2-7; 14 positions match TRBD2. CDR3 size: 15 residues. Germline CDR1 and CDR2: MGHRA and YSYEKL. Trimming at V came to 6 bases and at J to 4 bases, leaving 5 bases not matched to a gene. CDR3 in amino acids: CASRVGTSGRYEQYF. The CDR3 nucleotides are TGCGCCAGCAGAGTCGGGACTAGCGGGAGATACGAGCAGTACTTC.

The chain links TRBV6-5 to TRBJ2-1, with D possibly matching TRBD2 (5 bases). This CDR3 has 15 residues. Trimming cost V 0 bases and J 5 bases, with 11 bases left between them. CDR1 MNHEY and CDR2 SVGAGI come from the germline V gene. The CDR3 coding sequence is TGTGCCAGCAGTTACTCAGAGGGCGCCCACAATGAGCAGTTCTTC. Its translation: CASSYSEGAHNEQFF.

The chain joins TRBV7-9 to TRBJ1-5; 7 bases agree with TRBD1. The CDR3 is 15 residues long. V dropped 1 base and J dropped 8; count of bases not matched to a gene: 8. Per germline, CDR1 SEHNR and CDR2 FQNEAQ (reference sequence). This CDR3 is CASSLDLQGIEPQHF. The CDR3 nucleotides are TGTGCCAGCAGCTTAGATCTACAGGGGATCGAGCCCCAGCATTTT.

In this sample, this clone turned up a few times. V gene TRBV6-4 combines with J gene TRBJ2-1, with 14 nucleotides matching TRBD2. J gave up 6 bases and V 2 bases, and 3 bases lay outside the gene matches. The CDR3 is 16 amino acids. Germline V gives CDR1 MRHNA, CDR2 SNTAGT. CDR3 in amino acids: CASSDHGTSGGNEQFF. CDR3 coding DNA: TGTGCCAGCAGTGACCATGGGACTAGCGGGGGCAATGAGCAGTTCTTC.

For this clone: Other DNA sequences in this sample translate to the same CDR3. V and J are TRBV5-6 and TRBJ2-7, with 7 nucleotides matching TRBD2. V shed 3 bases, J shed 3 bases, and the junction held 3 bases outside the gene matches. CDR3 length equals 13 residues. Germline V gene data show CDR1 as SGHDT and CDR2 as YYEEEE. The CDR3 nucleotides read TGTGCCAGCAGCTGGGGGGGAAGCTACGAGCAGTACTTC. Encoded protein: CASSWGGSYEQYF.

The rearrangement uses TRBV2 and TRBJ2-7, with 9 bases lining up with TRBD2. Looked up from germline, CDR1 is SNHLY and CDR2 is FYNNEI. The CDR3 covers 14 residues. Losses at the gene ends were 5 bases for V and 1 base for J; bases not matched to a gene: 3. The CDR3 bases are TGTGCCAGCAGTAGCGGGAGGTCTTCCTACGAGCAGTACTTC. It yields the protein CASSSGRSSYEQYF.

The chain employs TRBV6-6 and TRBJ1-1, with D hard to call. CDR3 size: 15 residues. Germline V gene data show CDR1 as MNHNY and CDR2 as SVGAGI (reference sequence). V lost 2 bases to trimming and J lost 0 bases, with 10 bases between them. DNA of the CDR3: TGTGCCAGCAGTTACCCCACAGAAATGAACACTGAAGCTTTCTTT. This encodes CASSYPTEMNTEAFF.

The gene calls are TRBV29-1 and TRBJ2-4, with TRBD1 as a possible D gene (6 bases). The germline CDR1 and CDR2 sequences are SQVTM and ANQGSEA. CDR3 size: 19 residues. V was clipped by 6 bases and J by 0 bases, with 27 bases between them. CDR3 region: CSVKDRRSEFGLAKNIQYF. The CDR3 DNA reads TGCAGCGTGAAAGACAGGAGATCGGAGTTCGGCCTAGCCAAAAACATTCAGTACTTC.

The chain carries TRBV7-9 and TRBJ1-1; D is possibly TRBD1 (5 bases). Per the germline V gene, CDR1 is SEHNR and CDR2 is FQNEAQ (reference sequence). The CDR3 has 16 amino acids. Deletions cut 5 bases from V and 3 bases from J, with 19 bases between. For the CDR3, the DNA is TGTGCCAGCAGCCAGACAAGGGGTTTGGGTGACACTGAAGCTTTCTTT. Translation: CASSQTRGLGDTEAFF.

This chain connects TRBV11-3 to TRBJ2-7; 12 bases are a match to TRBD2. The ends lost 8 bases at V and 6 bases at J; junction bases unmatched: 8. This CDR3 spans 14 amino acids. Germline V gene sequence: CDR1 SGHNT, CDR2 YENEEA. CDR3: CASGSLAGGGEQYF. As DNA, the CDR3 is TGTGCCAGCGGCTCACTAGCGGGAGGCGGCGAGCAGTACTTC.

The chain recombines TRBV21-1 with TRBJ1-4. TRBV21-1 is termed a pseudogene. The CDR3 is made up of 17 amino acids. CDR3 sequence (DNA): TGTGCCAGCAGTCCAAGACGGGGTAGCACAACTAATGAAAAACTGTTTTTT. Protein product: CASSPRRGSTTNEKLFF.

V is TRBV6-5 and J is TRBJ2-7; D possibly corresponds to TRBD1 (6 bases). V was shortened by 6 bases and J by 5 bases, with 17 bases between the two germline ends. The CDR3 length is 14 residues. Germline lookup yields CDR1 MNHEY and CDR2 SVGAGI. CDR3 sequence: CASRPGTSVHEQYF. The CDR3 bases are TGTGCCAGCAGACCCGGGACATCTGTCCACGAGCAGTACTTC.

The rearrangement links TRBV7-6 to TRBJ2-6; 8 bases map to TRBD2. J gave up 3 bases and V 5 bases, and 18 bases lay outside the gene matches. Germline V gives CDR1 SGHVS, CDR2 FNYEAQ. The CDR3 covers 20 residues. Written as DNA, the CDR3 is TGTGCCAGCAGCCCCACCTCTCTCGGGGGGGCCTTAGATGGGGCCAACGTCCTGACTTTC. This encodes CASSPTSLGGALDGANVLTF.

This rearrangement joins TRBV4-3 to TRBJ2-1, with 10 positions matching TRBD2. The germline gives CDR1 LGHNA, CDR2 YSLEER. The CDR3 has 15 amino acids. V shed 2 bases, J shed 8 bases, and the junction held 6 bases outside the gene matches. The CDR3 DNA reads TGCGCCAGCAGCCAACCATCTAGCGGGAGCGATGAGCAGTTCTTC. Translated, it gives CASSQPSSGSDEQFF.